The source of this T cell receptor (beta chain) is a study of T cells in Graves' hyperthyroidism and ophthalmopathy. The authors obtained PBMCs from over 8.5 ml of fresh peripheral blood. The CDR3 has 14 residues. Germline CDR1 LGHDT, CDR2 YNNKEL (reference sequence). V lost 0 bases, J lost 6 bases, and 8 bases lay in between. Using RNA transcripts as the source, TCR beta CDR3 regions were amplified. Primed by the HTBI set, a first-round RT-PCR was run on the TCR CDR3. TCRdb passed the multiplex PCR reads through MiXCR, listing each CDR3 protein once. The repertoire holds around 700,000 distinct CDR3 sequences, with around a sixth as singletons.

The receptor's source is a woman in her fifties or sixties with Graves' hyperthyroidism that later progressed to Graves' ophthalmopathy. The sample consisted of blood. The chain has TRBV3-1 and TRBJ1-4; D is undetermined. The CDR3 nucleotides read TGTGCCAGCAGCCAAGAAGGATGGGATGAAAAACTGTTTTTT. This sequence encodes CASSQEGWDEKLFF. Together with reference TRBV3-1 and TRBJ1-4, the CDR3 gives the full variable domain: DTAVSQTPKYLVTQMGNDKSIKCEQNLGHDTMYWYKQDSKKFLKIMFSYNNKELIINETVPNRFSPKSPDKAHLNLHINSLELGDSAVYFCASSQEGWDEKLFFGSGTQLSVL.